These 14 T cell receptor beta chains were sequenced from one sample in a study of blood T cell repertoires in COVID-19 (dated by TCRdb to the early 2020s). The method was the immunoSEQ multiplex PCR assay. The source is immuneACCESS, and TCRdb retained only in-frame sequences with V and J called. Part of the clones is not carried over; for the studies checked, unresolved V genes explain less than half of this, and the remainder is unexplained. In all, the sample holds about 320,000 clones, and about nine tenths of those were seen once. The ten biggest clones cover 4% to 6% of the sample. Source material: PBMCs or T cells enriched from blood (not recorded which). The receptors shown here come from a man aged 60 to 75 who had recovered from COVID-19.

The rearrangement links TRBV20-1 to TRBJ1-5, with D hard to call. CDR1 is DFQATT and CDR2 is SNEGSKA in the germline V gene (reference sequence). V dropped 3 bases and J dropped 7 bases, with 7 bases sitting between them. The CDR3 consists of 11 residues. The CDR3 spells CSASLGQPQHF. DNA for the CDR3: TGCAGTGCTAGCCTCGGGCAGCCCCAGCATTTT.

The chain uses TRBV28 and TRBJ2-7, with D tentatively TRBD1 (5 bases). CDR3 length: 11 residues. CDR1 MDHEN and CDR2 SYDVKM come from the germline V gene. The V end lost 6 bases, the J end lost 4 bases, and 7 bases lay between the germline ends. The CDR3 sequence is CASRDNYEQYF. The CDR3 DNA reads TGTGCCAGCAGGGACAATTACGAGCAGTACTTC.

J is TRBJ2-7 and V is TRBV18, with 7 bases identical to TRBD2. Trimming took 2 bases from V and 2 from J; bases not matched to a gene: 9. The CDR3 contains 16 residues. Germline CDR1 reads KGHSH; CDR2 reads LQKENI. The CDR3 region is CASSPIGASGAYEQYF. CDR3 coding DNA: TGTGCCAGCTCACCAATAGGGGCTAGCGGCGCCTACGAGCAGTACTTC.

This chain joins TRBV19 and TRBJ1-2; D uncertain. The CDR3 is made up of 13 amino acids. V lost 3 bases to trimming and J lost 1 base, with 6 bases between them. In germline, CDR1 is LNHDA, CDR2 SQIVND (reference sequence). The CDR3 nucleotides read TGTGCCAGTAGTATCGCAGTTAACTATGGCTACACCTTC. Translated, it gives CASSIAVNYGYTF.

The chain carries TRBV9 and TRBJ1-6; 9 bases map to TRBD1. Trimming cost V 4 bases and J 6 bases; bases outside gene matches: 5. Per the germline V gene, CDR1 is SGDLS and CDR2 is YYNGEE. This CDR3 spans 15 amino acids. DNA for the CDR3: TGTGCCAGCAGCACCGGGACAGGGCTTAATTCACCCCTCCACTTT. Translated: CASSTGTGLNSPLHF.

The V call is TRBV5-4, the J call TRBJ2-5; D is undetermined. Trimming removed 2 bases from V and 0 bases from J, with 8 bases in between. Germline V lookup: CDR1 SGHNT, CDR2 YYREEE (reference sequence). The CDR3 has 14 amino acids. This CDR3 reads CASSFRHDQETQYF. The CDR3 DNA sequence: TGTGCCAGCAGCTTTCGACACGACCAAGAGACCCAGTACTTC.

This chain connects TRBV11-3 to TRBJ2-7; 11 positions match TRBD2. The CDR3 consists of 15 residues. Losses at the gene ends were 6 bases for V and 0 bases for J; bases not matched to a gene: 4. Germline values: CDR1 SGHNT, CDR2 YENEEA. The CDR3, as DNA: TGTGCCAGCAGTTTTACTAGCGGGAGCTCCTACGAGCAGTACTTC. It encodes CASSFTSGSSYEQYF.

J is TRBJ1-4 and V is TRBV4-1, with 9 bases that match TRBD1. After removal of 1 base from V and 5 bases from J, the junction contained 5 bases not matched to a gene. This CDR3 region has 16 residues. Germline V gives CDR1 MGHRA, CDR2 YSYEKL. The CDR3, as DNA: TGCGCCAGCAGCCAAGGGGACAGGGTCACAAATGAAAAACTGTTTTTT. Residues: CASSQGDRVTNEKLFF.

The chain is built from TRBV27 and TRBJ2-1; 13 bases agree with TRBD2. Germline V lookup: CDR1 MNHEY, CDR2 SMNVEV (reference sequence). With V trimmed by 0 bases and J by 4 bases, 6 bases remained unmatched. There are 18 residues in the CDR3. CDR3: CASSLSVRGLAGYNEQFF. CDR3 nucleotide sequence: TGTGCCAGCAGTTTATCCGTTAGGGGACTAGCGGGATACAATGAGCAGTTCTTC.

This clone was seen just once. The chain employs TRBV2 and TRBJ1-2, with D maybe TRBD1 (6 bases). V was clipped by 6 bases and J by 4 bases, with 21 bases between them. Germline-derived CDR1 and CDR2 are SNHLY and FYNNEI. CDR3 length equals 16 residues. The CDR3 nucleotides read TGTGCCAGCAGCGTGGGGGTGGTAGGGGGTAGCTATGGCTACACCTTC. This codes for CASSVGVVGGSYGYTF. Together with reference TRBV2 and TRBJ1-2, the CDR3 gives the full variable domain: EPEVTQTPSHQVTQMGQEVILRCVPISNHLYFYWYRQILGQKVEFLVSFYNNEISEKSEIFDDQFSVERPDGSNFTLKIRSTKLEDSAMYFCASSVGVVGGSYGYTFGSGTRLTVV.

V gene TRBV7-2 combines with J gene TRBJ2-2, with a possible D match to TRBD2 (6 bases). CDR1 and CDR2 from the germline V gene are SGHTA and FQGNSA. The CDR3 runs 14 residues. Trimming stripped 3 bases from V and 5 bases from J, with 10 bases between. The CDR3 region is CASSFGGRTGELFF. Here the CDR3 DNA reads TGTGCCAGCAGCTTCGGAGGGAGAACCGGGGAGCTGTTTTTT. Full variable domain (missing parts from reference TRBV7-2 and TRBJ2-2): GAGVSQSPSNKVTEKGKDVELRCDPISGHTALYWYRQSLGQGLEFLIYFQGNSAPDKSGLPSDRFSAERTGGSVSTLTIQRTQQEDSAVYLCASSFGGRTGELFFGEGSRLTVL.

V usage is TRBV29-1 and J usage is TRBJ2-7; D not certain. CDR3 length: 14 residues. Germline CDR1 SQVTM, CDR2 ANQGSEA. Trimming pared 4 bases from V and 3 bases from J, leaving 16 bases between. CDR3 amino acids: CSVAGVSLGYEQYF. The CDR3 nucleotides are TGCAGCGTTGCTGGAGTGTCTCTAGGCTACGAGCAGTACTTC.

The sample holds a few counts of this clone. The V gene is TRBV3-1 (or the pseudogene TRBV3-2), the J gene TRBJ1-2; unclear D gene. Trimming pared 1 base from V and 5 bases from J, leaving 11 bases between. The CDR3 is 14 amino acids. Germline values: CDR1 LGHDT, CDR2 YNNKEL (reference sequence). The chain's CDR3 is CASSQGHTRYGYTF. The CDR3 DNA reads as TGTGCCAGCAGCCAAGGACATACCCGGTATGGCTACACCTTC.

The chain is built from TRBV20-1 and TRBJ1-1; D remains ambiguous. The CDR3 runs 11 residues. Germline V gene data show CDR1 as DFQATT and CDR2 as SNEGSKA (reference sequence). Deletions cut 6 bases from V and 4 bases from J, with 9 bases between. As DNA, the CDR3 is TGCAGTGCACCCAGAGGCACTGAAGCTTTCTTT. Protein sequence: CSAPRGTEAFF.